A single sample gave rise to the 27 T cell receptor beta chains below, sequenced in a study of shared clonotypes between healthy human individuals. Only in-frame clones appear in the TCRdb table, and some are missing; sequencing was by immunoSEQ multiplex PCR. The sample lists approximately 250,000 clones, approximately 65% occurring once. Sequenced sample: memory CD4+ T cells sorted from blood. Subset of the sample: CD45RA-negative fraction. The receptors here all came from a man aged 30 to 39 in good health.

CDR3 sequence (DNA): TGTGCCAGCAGCTTACGTACTGCGGGAGCCCACGAGCAGTACTTC. This translates into CASSLRTAGAHEQYF. This chain links TRBV7-2 with TRBJ2-7; 7 bases are a match to TRBD2. CDR3 size: 15 residues. Germline CDR1 is SGHTA and CDR2 is FQGNSA. V lost 2 bases, J lost 5 bases, and 9 bases stayed unmatched.

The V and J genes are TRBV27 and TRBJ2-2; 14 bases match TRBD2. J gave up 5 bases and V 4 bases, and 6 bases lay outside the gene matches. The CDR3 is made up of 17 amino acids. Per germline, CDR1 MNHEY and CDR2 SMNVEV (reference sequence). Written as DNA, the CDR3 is TGTGCCAGCAGTTCCCGCAGACTAGCGGGAGGGACCGGGGAGCTGTTTTTT. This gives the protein CASSSRRLAGGTGELFF.

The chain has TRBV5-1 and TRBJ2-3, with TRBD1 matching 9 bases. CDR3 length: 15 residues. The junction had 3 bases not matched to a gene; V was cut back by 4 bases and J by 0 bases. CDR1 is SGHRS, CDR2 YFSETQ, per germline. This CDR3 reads CASSEQGASTDTQYF. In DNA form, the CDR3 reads TGCGCCAGCAGCGAACAGGGGGCCAGCACAGATACGCAGTATTTT.

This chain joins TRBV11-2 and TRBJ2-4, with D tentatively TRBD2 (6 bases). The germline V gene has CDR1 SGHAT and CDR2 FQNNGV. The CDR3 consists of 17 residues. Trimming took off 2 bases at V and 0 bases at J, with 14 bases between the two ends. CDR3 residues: CASSLLGHGGAKNIQYF. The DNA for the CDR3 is TGTGCCAGCAGCTTATTAGGGCACGGGGGAGCCAAAAACATTCAGTACTTC.

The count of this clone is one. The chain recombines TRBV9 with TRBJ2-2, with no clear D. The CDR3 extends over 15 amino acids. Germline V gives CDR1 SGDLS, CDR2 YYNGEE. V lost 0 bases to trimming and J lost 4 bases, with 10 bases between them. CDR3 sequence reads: CASSVEDRPTGELFF. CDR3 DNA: TGTGCCAGCAGCGTAGAGGACCGACCCACCGGGGAGCTGTTTTTT.

CDR3 coding DNA: TGTGCCAGCAGCTTGGCGGGGGCGCAGGGGACTGAAGCTTTCTTT. Protein: CASSLAGAQGTEAFF. The rearrangement uses TRBV5-5 and TRBJ1-1, with TRBD1 as a possible D gene (6 bases). This CDR3 has 15 amino acids. The V gene lost 0 bases and the J gene lost 5 bases, with 14 bases spanning the gap. The germline gives CDR1 SGHKS, CDR2 YYEKEE (reference sequence).

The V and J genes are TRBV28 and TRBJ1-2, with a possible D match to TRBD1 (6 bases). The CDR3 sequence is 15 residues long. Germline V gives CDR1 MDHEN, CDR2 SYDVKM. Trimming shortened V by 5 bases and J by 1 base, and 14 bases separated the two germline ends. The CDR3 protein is CASSKTGINNYGYTF. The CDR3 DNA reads TGTGCCAGCAGTAAAACAGGGATAAATAACTATGGCTACACCTTC.

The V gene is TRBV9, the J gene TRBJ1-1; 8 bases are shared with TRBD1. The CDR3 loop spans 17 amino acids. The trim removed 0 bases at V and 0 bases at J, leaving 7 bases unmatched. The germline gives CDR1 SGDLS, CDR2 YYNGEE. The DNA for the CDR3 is TGTGCCAGCAGCGTAGACCTCGGGACAGGATTGAACACTGAAGCTTTCTTT. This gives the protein CASSVDLGTGLNTEAFF. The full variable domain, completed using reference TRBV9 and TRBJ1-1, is DSGVTQTPKHLITATGQRVTLRCSPRSGDLSVYWYQQSLDQGLQFLIQYYNGEERAKGNILERFSAQQFPDLHSELNLSSLELGDSALYFCASSVDLGTGLNTEAFFGQGTRLTVV.

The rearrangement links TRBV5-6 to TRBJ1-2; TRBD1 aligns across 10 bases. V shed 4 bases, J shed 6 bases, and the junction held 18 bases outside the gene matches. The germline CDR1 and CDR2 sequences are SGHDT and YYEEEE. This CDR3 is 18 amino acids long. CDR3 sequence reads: CASSPLYPTGGFLDGYTF. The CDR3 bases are TGTGCCAGCAGCCCACTATACCCGACAGGGGGCTTTTTGGATGGCTACACCTTC.

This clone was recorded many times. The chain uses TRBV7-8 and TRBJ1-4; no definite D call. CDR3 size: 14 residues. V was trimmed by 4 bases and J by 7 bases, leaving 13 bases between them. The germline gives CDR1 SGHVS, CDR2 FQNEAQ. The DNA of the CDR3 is TGTGCCAGCAGCTCAAATCTAGTCAGTGAAAAACTGTTTTTT. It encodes CASSSNLVSEKLFF.

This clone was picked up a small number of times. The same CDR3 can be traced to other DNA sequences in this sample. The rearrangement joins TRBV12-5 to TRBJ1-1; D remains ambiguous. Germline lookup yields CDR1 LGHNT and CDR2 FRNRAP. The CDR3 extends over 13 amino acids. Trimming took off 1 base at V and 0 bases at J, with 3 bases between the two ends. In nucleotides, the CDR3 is TGTGCTAGTGGTTTGGACATGAACACTGAAGCTTTCTTT. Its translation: CASGLDMNTEAFF.

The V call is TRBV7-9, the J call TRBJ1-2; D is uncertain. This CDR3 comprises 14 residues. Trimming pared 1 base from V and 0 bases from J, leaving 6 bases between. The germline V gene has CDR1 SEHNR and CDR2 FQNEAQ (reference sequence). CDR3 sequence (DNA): TGTGCCAGCAGCTTAGGACCGACTAACTATGGCTACACCTTC. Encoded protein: CASSLGPTNYGYTF.

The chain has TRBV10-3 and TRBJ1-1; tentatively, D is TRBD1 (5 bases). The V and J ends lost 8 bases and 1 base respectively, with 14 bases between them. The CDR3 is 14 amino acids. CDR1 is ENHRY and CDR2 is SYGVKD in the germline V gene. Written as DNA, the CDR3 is TGTGCCATCGAGAGGGGCCAGGAGAACACTGAAGCTTTCTTT. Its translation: CAIERGQENTEAFF.

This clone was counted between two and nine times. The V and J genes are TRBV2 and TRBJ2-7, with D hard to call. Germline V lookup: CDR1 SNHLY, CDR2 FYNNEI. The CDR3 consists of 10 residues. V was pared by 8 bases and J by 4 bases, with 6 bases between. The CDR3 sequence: CASGLYEQYF. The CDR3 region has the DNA TGTGCCAGCGGGTTATACGAGCAGTACTTC.

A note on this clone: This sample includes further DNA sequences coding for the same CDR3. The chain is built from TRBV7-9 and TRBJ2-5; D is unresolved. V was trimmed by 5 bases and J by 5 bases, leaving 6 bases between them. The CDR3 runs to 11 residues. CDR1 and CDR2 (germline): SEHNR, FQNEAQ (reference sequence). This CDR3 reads CASSLLETQYF. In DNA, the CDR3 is TGTGCCAGCAGCCTCCTGGAGACCCAGTACTTC.

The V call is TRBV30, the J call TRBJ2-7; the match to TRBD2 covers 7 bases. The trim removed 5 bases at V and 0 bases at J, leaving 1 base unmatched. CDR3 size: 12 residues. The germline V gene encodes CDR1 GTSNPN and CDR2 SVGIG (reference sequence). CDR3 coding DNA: TGTGCCTGGGGGAGGGGCTCCTACGAGCAGTACTTC. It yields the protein CAWGRGSYEQYF.

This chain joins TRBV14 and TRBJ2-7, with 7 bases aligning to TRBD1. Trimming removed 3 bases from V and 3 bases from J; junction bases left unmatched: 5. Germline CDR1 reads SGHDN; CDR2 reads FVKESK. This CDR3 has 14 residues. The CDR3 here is CASSHRDSLYEQYF. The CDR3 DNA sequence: TGTGCCAGCAGCCACCGGGACAGCCTCTACGAGCAGTACTTC. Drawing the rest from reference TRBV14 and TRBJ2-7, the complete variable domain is EAGVTQFPSHSVIEKGQTVTLRCDPISGHDNLYWYRRVMGKEIKFLLHFVKESKQDESGMPNNRFLAERTGGTYSTLKVQPAELEDSGVYFCASSHRDSLYEQYFGPGTRLTVT.

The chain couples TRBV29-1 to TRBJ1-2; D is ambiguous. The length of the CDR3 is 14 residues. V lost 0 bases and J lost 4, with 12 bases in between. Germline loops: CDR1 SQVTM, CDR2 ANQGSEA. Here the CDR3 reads CSVEDTGYGYGYTF. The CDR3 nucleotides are TGCAGCGTTGAAGACACTGGGTATGGCTATGGCTACACCTTC.

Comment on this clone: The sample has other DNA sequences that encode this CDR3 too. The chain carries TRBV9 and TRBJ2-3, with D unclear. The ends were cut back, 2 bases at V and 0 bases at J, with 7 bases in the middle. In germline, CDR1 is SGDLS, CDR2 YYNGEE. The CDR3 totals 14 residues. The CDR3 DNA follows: TGTGCCAGCAGCGTTGACCTAAGCACAGATACGCAGTATTTT. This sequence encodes CASSVDLSTDTQYF.

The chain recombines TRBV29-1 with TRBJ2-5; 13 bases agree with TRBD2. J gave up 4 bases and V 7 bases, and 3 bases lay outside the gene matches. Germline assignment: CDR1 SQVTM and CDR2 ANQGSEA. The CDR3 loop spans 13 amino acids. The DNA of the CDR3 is TGCAGCGCCACTAGCGGGGGGGGAGAGACCCAGTACTTC. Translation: CSATSGGGETQYF.

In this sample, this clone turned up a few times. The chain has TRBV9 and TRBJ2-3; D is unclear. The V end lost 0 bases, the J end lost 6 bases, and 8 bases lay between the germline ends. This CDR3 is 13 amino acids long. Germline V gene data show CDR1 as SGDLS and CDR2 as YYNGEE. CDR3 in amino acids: CASSVALIDTQYF. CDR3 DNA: TGTGCCAGCAGCGTAGCTCTAATCGATACGCAGTATTTT.

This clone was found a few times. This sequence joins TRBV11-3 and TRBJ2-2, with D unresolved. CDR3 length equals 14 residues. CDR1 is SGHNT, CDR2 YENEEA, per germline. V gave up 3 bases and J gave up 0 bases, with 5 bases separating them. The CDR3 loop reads CASSFGTNTGELFF. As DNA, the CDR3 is TGTGCCAGCAGCTTTGGTACGAACACCGGGGAGCTGTTTTTT.

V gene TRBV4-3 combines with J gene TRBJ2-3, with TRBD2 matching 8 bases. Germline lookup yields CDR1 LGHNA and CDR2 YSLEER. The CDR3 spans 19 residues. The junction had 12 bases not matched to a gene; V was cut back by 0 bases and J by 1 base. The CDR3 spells CASSQELPSTSGRTDTQYF. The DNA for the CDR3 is TGCGCCAGCAGCCAAGAATTACCTTCTACTAGCGGTCGCACAGATACGCAGTATTTT.

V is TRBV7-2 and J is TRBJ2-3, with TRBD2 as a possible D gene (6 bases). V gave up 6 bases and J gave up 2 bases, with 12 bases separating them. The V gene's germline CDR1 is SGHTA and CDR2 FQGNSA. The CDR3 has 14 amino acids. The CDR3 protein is CASRVGGFTDTQYF. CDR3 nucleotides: TGTGCCAGCAGGGTGGGGGGATTCACAGATACGCAGTATTTT.

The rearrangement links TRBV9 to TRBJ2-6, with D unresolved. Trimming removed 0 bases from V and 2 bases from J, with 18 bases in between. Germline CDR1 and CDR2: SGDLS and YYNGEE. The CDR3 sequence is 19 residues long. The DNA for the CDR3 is TGTGCCAGCAGCGTAGAAATTTCCGCAGGCCTTACTGGGGCCAACGTCCTGACTTTC. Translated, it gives CASSVEISAGLTGANVLTF.

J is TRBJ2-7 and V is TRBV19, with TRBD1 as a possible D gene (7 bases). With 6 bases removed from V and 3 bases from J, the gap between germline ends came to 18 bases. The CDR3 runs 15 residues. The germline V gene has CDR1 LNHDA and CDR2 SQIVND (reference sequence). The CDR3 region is CASSLRAQGGYEQYF. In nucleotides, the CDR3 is TGTGCCAGTAGCCTGAGGGCGCAGGGGGGCTACGAGCAGTACTTC.

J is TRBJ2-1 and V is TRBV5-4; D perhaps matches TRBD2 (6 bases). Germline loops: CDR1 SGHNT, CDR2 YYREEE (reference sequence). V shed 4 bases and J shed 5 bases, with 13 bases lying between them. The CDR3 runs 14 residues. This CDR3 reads CASSEGSSDNEQFF. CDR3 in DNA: TGTGCCAGCAGCGAGGGCTCTAGCGACAATGAGCAGTTCTTC.